Listed here is a single TCR beta chain. Its specificity is not known. The data originate from a study of OX40 agonist ivuxolimab in advanced cancers. Study-level background: Intravenous ivuxolimab at 0.01 to 10 mg/kg was given to patients every 2 weeks.

Broader study findings: At 0.1 to 3.0 mg/kg and by week 6, clonal expansion occurred in CD4+ and CD8+ blood T cells. Antigens targeted by the expanded peripheral T cells were not determined.

The CDR3 extends over 14 amino acids. The V and J ends lost 7 bases and 4 bases, in that order; junction bases with no gene match: 4. Germline CDR1 is SGHAT and CDR2 is FQNNGV. The data were produced by immunoSEQ multiplex PCR, yet TCRdb's version contains in-frame clones alone and is incomplete. There are about 73,000 clones in the sample; just under 90% occur only once, and over 9.5% lies in the top ten. The input for sequencing was CD4+ or CD8+ T cells sorted from blood, taken in a trial of the OX40 agonist ivuxolimab. V usage is TRBV11-2 and J usage is TRBJ2-7, with 13 bases lining up with TRBD2. The source is an adult with an advanced solid tumor such as melanoma, head and neck, liver or kidney cancer. CDR3 sequence reads: CASTGLAGVYEQYF. In nucleotides, the CDR3 is TGTGCCAGCACCGGACTAGCGGGAGTATACGAGCAGTACTTC.